These T cell receptor beta chains were read from a single sample in a study of T cells after yellow fever vaccination. One entry per CDR3 protein, called by TCRdb with MiXCR from the 5' RACE reads. This sample has some 400,000 distinct CDR3 sequences, with under 7.5% found just once. The material sequenced was PBMCs, taken 5 days after the yellow fever booster vaccination. The source of these receptors is a man aged 25 to 45 who received the YFV17D yellow fever vaccine. Each CDR3 is given with its conserved first and last residue. D genes are given only for firm matches. Clone size is not always given. Where it is, it says once, few, many or a class for expanded clones.

V gene: TRBV6-5; J gene: TRBJ2-1; D gene: .; clone size: .; CDR3 protein: CASSYRSGRPNEQFF; CDR3 DNA: TGTGCCAGCAGTTACAGGTCGGGGAGGCCCAATGAGCAGTTCTTC
V gene: TRBV11-2; J gene: TRBJ2-7; D gene: .; clone size: few; CDR3 protein: CASRETGSSYEQYF; CDR3 DNA: TGTGCCAGTCGAGAAACAGGGTCGTCCTACGAGCAGTACTTC
V gene: TRBV9; J gene: TRBJ2-3; D gene: .; clone size: many; CDR3 protein: CASSVRDPGTQYF; CDR3 DNA: TGTGCCAGCAGCGTCCGGGACCCCGGGACGCAGTATTTT
V gene: TRBV5-1; J gene: TRBJ2-1; D gene: .; clone size: .; CDR3 protein: CASSLDWGLSYNEQFF; CDR3 DNA: TGCGCCAGCAGCTTGGATTGGGGGTTGTCCTACAATGAGCAGTTCTTC
V gene: TRBV5-1; J gene: TRBJ2-5; D gene: .; clone size: .; CDR3 protein: CASSSQGRETQYF; CDR3 DNA: TGCGCCAGCAGCTCACAGGGAAGGGAGACCCAGTACTTC
V gene: TRBV19; J gene: TRBJ2-3; D gene: .; clone size: few; CDR3 protein: CASASSPDTQYF; CDR3 DNA: TGTGCCAGCGCCTCCTCGCCGGATACGCAGTATTTT
V gene: TRBV7-6; J gene: TRBJ2-2; D gene: TRBD1; clone size: many; CDR3 protein: CASSLGPGGPNTGELFF; CDR3 DNA: TGTGCCAGCAGCTTAGGGCCAGGGGGTCCGAACACCGGGGAGCTGTTTTTT
V gene: TRBV20-1; J gene: TRBJ2-3; D gene: TRBD2; clone size: many; CDR3 protein: CSASSPSGEKEDTQYF; CDR3 DNA: TGCAGTGCTAGTTCCCCTAGCGGAGAGAAGGAAGATACGCAGTATTTT
V gene: TRBV7-8; J gene: TRBJ2-4; D gene: .; clone size: many; CDR3 protein: CASSRAGALLAKNIQYF; CDR3 DNA: TGTGCCAGCAGCAGGGCGGGGGCCCTTCTAGCCAAAAACATTCAGTACTTC
V gene: TRBV5-6; J gene: TRBJ2-7; D gene: TRBD1; clone size: few; CDR3 protein: CASSLTGAYYEQYF; CDR3 DNA: TGTGCCAGCAGCTTGACAGGGGCCTACTACGAGCAGTACTTC
V gene: TRBV20-1; J gene: TRBJ2-7; D gene: .; clone size: many; CDR3 protein: CSAPGQRFSYEQYF; CDR3 DNA: TGCAGTGCCCCGGGACAACGCTTCTCCTACGAGCAGTACTTC
V gene: TRBV7-2; J gene: TRBJ2-7; D gene: TRBD2; clone size: few; CDR3 protein: CASSLAWLADEQYF; CDR3 DNA: TGTGCCAGCAGCTTAGCTTGGCTAGCGGACGAGCAGTACTTC
V gene: TRBV5-1; J gene: TRBJ1-2; D gene: .; clone size: many; CDR3 protein: CASSFTSLGGGYTF; CDR3 DNA: TGCGCCAGCAGCTTCACGAGTCTGGGCGGAGGCTACACCTTC
V gene: TRBV7-9; J gene: TRBJ1-1; D gene: .; clone size: few; CDR3 protein: CASSLPSGGGTEAFF; CDR3 DNA: TGTGCCAGCAGCTTACCCTCGGGGGGTGGCACTGAAGCTTTCTTT
V gene: TRBV7-8; J gene: TRBJ2-5; D gene: .; clone size: .; CDR3 protein: CASSPHGQRQETQYF; CDR3 DNA: TGTGCCAGCAGCCCACACGGACAGAGACAAGAGACCCAGTACTTC
V gene: TRBV7-2; J gene: TRBJ2-5; D gene: TRBD2; clone size: .; CDR3 protein: CASSQLAGGLQETQYF; CDR3 DNA: TGTGCCAGCAGCCAATTAGCGGGAGGTTTACAAGAGACCCAGTACTTC
V gene: TRBV19; J gene: TRBJ2-1; D gene: TRBD2; clone size: few; CDR3 protein: CASSSRGGGYNEQFF; CDR3 DNA: TGTGCCAGTAGTTCTCGAGGCGGGGGCTACAATGAGCAGTTCTTC
V gene: TRBV12-3/TRBV12-4; J gene: TRBJ2-7; D gene: .; clone size: .; CDR3 protein: CASGRNYEQYF; CDR3 DNA: TGTGCCAGCGGGAGGAACTACGAGCAGTACTTC
V gene: TRBV19; J gene: TRBJ2-2; D gene: .; clone size: few; CDR3 protein: CASRSQGHTGELFF; CDR3 DNA: TGTGCCAGTAGGTCACAGGGTCACACCGGGGAGCTGTTTTTT
V gene: TRBV7-9; J gene: TRBJ1-4; D gene: TRBD1; clone size: .; CDR3 protein: CASSTGGTTNEKLFF; CDR3 DNA: TGTGCCAGCAGCACAGGGGGCACAACTAATGAAAAACTGTTTTTT
V gene: TRBV7-2; J gene: TRBJ2-7; D gene: .; clone size: few; CDR3 protein: CASSLRSAGGNEQYF; CDR3 DNA: TGTGCCAGCAGCTTACGATCCGCAGGCGGGAACGAGCAGTACTTC
V gene: TRBV20-1; J gene: TRBJ2-5; D gene: .; clone size: .; CDR3 protein: CSARDPWEETQYF; CDR3 DNA: TGCAGTGCTAGAGATCCCTGGGAAGAGACCCAGTACTTC
V gene: TRBV11-2; J gene: TRBJ2-1; D gene: TRBD2; clone size: many; CDR3 protein: CASSLLAERYNEQFF; CDR3 DNA: TGTGCCAGCAGCCTACTAGCGGAGAGGTACAATGAGCAGTTCTTC
V gene: TRBV18; J gene: TRBJ2-7; D gene: .; clone size: few; CDR3 protein: CASSPPGVSYEQYF; CDR3 DNA: TGTGCCAGCTCACCACCGGGGGTCTCCTACGAGCAGTACTTC
V gene: TRBV20-1; J gene: TRBJ2-1; D gene: .; clone size: .; CDR3 protein: CSAWVASSYNEQFF; CDR3 DNA: TGCAGTGCTTGGGTAGCTTCCTCCTACAATGAGCAGTTCTTC
V gene: TRBV29-1; J gene: TRBJ2-3; D gene: .; clone size: many; CDR3 protein: CSVVTGSTDTQYF; CDR3 DNA: TGCAGCGTTGTTACGGGCAGCACAGATACGCAGTATTTT
V gene: TRBV6-1; J gene: TRBJ2-1; D gene: TRBD2; clone size: few; CDR3 protein: CASRKLAGGHNEQFF; CDR3 DNA: TGTGCCAGCAGAAAATTAGCGGGAGGCCACAATGAGCAGTTCTTC
V gene: TRBV28; J gene: TRBJ1-5; D gene: .; clone size: many; CDR3 protein: CASSGQITYSNQPQHF; CDR3 DNA: TGTGCCAGCAGCGGACAGATCACCTATAGCAATCAGCCCCAGCATTTT